These 12 T cell receptor beta chains were sequenced from one sample in a study of T cells in Graves' hyperthyroidism and ophthalmopathy. Regions amplified from RNA transcripts were the TCR beta CDR3 regions. HTBI primers were used for first-round RT-PCR of the TCR CDR3. From the multiplex PCR reads, TCRdb called clonotypes with MiXCR, one entry per CDR3 protein. The sample lists about 500,000 distinct CDR3 sequences, about 15% occurring once. The sequencing input was blood. The origin of the receptors is a woman in her 30s with Graves' ophthalmopathy.

This clonotype was seen only a few times. The V and J genes are TRBV12-3 or TRBV12-4 and TRBJ2-5; 8 positions match TRBD1. The CDR3 extends over 15 amino acids. Germline trimming cut 3 bases from V and 4 bases from J; bases unmatched to any gene: 7. CDR3 nucleotide sequence: TGTGCCAGCAGTTTCAAGCAGGGGGCCCGAGAGACCCAGTACTTC. Its translation is CASSFKQGARETQYF.

This clonotype was found a few times. V usage is TRBV2 and J usage is TRBJ2-3; D gene uncertain. V lost 8 bases and J 2 bases, leaving 17 bases between the germline ends. Germline values: CDR1 SNHLY, CDR2 FYNNEI. The CDR3 length is 15 residues. This chain's CDR3 is CASSPDWGYTDTQYF. The CDR3 DNA reads TGTGCCAGCTCCCCTGACTGGGGTTACACAGATACGCAGTATTTT.

At least ten counts were recorded for this clonotype. This rearrangement joins TRBV5-1 to TRBJ2-3; D is perhaps TRBD2 (6 bases). CDR1 is SGHRS and CDR2 is YFSETQ in the germline V gene. V dropped 4 bases and J dropped 0 bases, with 12 bases sitting between them. The CDR3 has 15 amino acids. The CDR3 is CASSLQAGSTDTQYF. The CDR3 DNA sequence: TGCGCCAGCAGCCTCCAAGCGGGTAGCACAGATACGCAGTATTTT.

The V call is TRBV6-5, the J call TRBJ2-7, with no clear D. Trimming took 3 bases from V and 0 from J, leaving 9 bases between them. CDR1 and CDR2 (germline): MNHEY, SVGAGI. The CDR3 consists of 14 residues. The CDR3 DNA is TGTGCCAGCAGTTATGGGCCCTCCTCCTACGAGCAGTACTTC. It translates to CASSYGPSSYEQYF.

This clonotype was found many times. The chain links TRBV11-2 to TRBJ2-4, with TRBD2 matching 7 bases. The CDR3 contains 15 residues. Germline V CDR1 and CDR2: SGHAT, FQNNGV. Losses at the gene ends were 1 base for V and 7 bases for J; bases not matched to a gene: 7. For the CDR3, the DNA is TGTGCCAGCAGCTTAGGTCCTGGAGCGGGGAACATTCAGTACTTC. This sequence encodes CASSLGPGAGNIQYF.

This clonotype was seen at least ten times. The chain joins TRBV5-8 to TRBJ1-3, with D hard to call. Germline V gives CDR1 SGHTS, CDR2 YDEGEE. V lost 0 bases and J 0 bases, leaving 7 bases between the germline ends. CDR3 length: 15 residues. CDR3 region: CASSLDLGSGNTIYF. DNA of the CDR3: TGTGCCAGCAGCTTGGACTTAGGCTCTGGAAACACCATATATTTT.

This clonotype has a handful of counts. The rearrangement uses TRBV12-3 or TRBV12-4 and TRBJ2-1; 15 positions agree with TRBD2. The J segment lost 12 bases and the V segment lost 6 bases, leaving 6 bases of the junction unmatched. The CDR3 is made up of 14 amino acids. The CDR3 region is CASSPPGLAGGQFF. The CDR3 region has the DNA TGTGCCAGCAGCCCACCGGGACTAGCGGGAGGGCAGTTCTTC.

This clonotype has ten or more counts. This chain links TRBV29-1 with TRBJ2-2, with D perhaps assigned TRBD1 or TRBD2 (5 bases each). The CDR3 consists of 15 residues. The V and J ends lost 2 bases and 1 base respectively, with 11 bases between them. Germline CDR1 and CDR2: SQVTM and ANQGSEA. The CDR3 region is CSVEWQGVNTGELFF. CDR3 DNA: TGCAGCGTTGAATGGCAGGGAGTGAACACCGGGGAGCTGTTTTTT.

This clonotype occurred many times. V usage is TRBV20-1 and J usage is TRBJ2-1, with D possibly matching TRBD1 (6 bases). CDR3 size: 13 residues. V shed 4 bases and J shed 6 bases, with 13 bases lying between them. Germline lookup yields CDR1 DFQATT and CDR2 SNEGSKA (reference sequence). The DNA for the CDR3 is TGCAGTGCTACAGGGGTAGATGGCAATGAGCAGTTCTTC. It yields the protein CSATGVDGNEQFF.

The rearrangement joins TRBV20-1 to TRBJ2-6; 7 bases map to TRBD1. CDR1 and CDR2 from the germline V gene are DFQATT and SNEGSKA (reference sequence). This CDR3 comprises 14 residues. V gave up 6 bases and J gave up 4 bases; unmatched junction bases: 6. CDR3 residues: CSANRGSGANVLTF. The CDR3 bases are TGCAGTGCAAACAGGGGTTCCGGGGCCAACGTCCTGACTTTC.

The chain combines TRBV5-1 with TRBJ2-1; D might be TRBD1 (6 bases). Trimming shortened V by 0 bases and J by 7 bases, and 14 bases separated the two germline ends. The CDR3 has 15 residues. The germline gives CDR1 SGHRS, CDR2 YFSETQ. The CDR3 bases are TGCGCCAGCAGCTTGGCTCGGCCAGGGGCAAATGAGCAGTTCTTC. The encoded protein is CASSLARPGANEQFF.

The sample holds many counts of this clonotype. This rearrangement joins TRBV3-1 to TRBJ2-1; 10 bases map to TRBD2. From germline, CDR1 is LGHDT and CDR2 YNNKEL (reference sequence). V was clipped by 4 bases and J by 10 bases; unmatched bases: 13. This CDR3 is 16 amino acids long. Here the CDR3 reads CASSLGVQREGREQFF. The CDR3 DNA sequence: TGTGCCAGCAGCCTAGGGGTCCAGCGGGAGGGCCGCGAGCAGTTCTTC.